This TCR beta chain was recorded in a study of cytomegalovirus exposure and HLA in healthy donors. Both 60 Vbeta primers and 13 Jbeta primers went into the PCR. The repertoire was sequenced with immunoSEQ multiplex PCR; TCRdb's copy has only in-frame clones and lacks some. This repertoire comprises tens of thousands of clones; its ten largest clones make up over 7%. Overall study findings and caveats: Among the most significant clusters, several appeared linked to common viral pathogens in a later analysis. More clonal expansion characterized HLA-associated TCR beta chains than equally common others in a later analysis. What was likely a sequencing artifact was a cluster of highly shared sequence variants.

Germline V CDR1 and CDR2: GTSNPN, SVGIG (reference sequence). V lost 5 bases to trimming and J lost 2 bases, with 10 bases between them. The CDR3 runs to 13 residues. For this clone: Its antigen is as yet unknown.

Sequenced material: PBMCs. The gene calls are TRBV30 and TRBJ2-1; a possible D gene is TRBD2 (6 bases). The receptor was isolated from a male donor in good health and CMV-seronegative. This CDR3 is CAWATGAYNEQFF. The DNA for the CDR3 is TGTGCCTGGGCCACGGGAGCCTACAATGAGCAGTTCTTC. The full variable domain, in which reference TRBV30 and TRBJ2-1 provide the parts outside the CDR3, is SQTIHQWPATLVQPVGSPLSLECTVEGTSNPNLYWYRQAAGRGLQLLFYSVGIGQISSEVPQNLSASRPQDRQFILSSKKLLLSDSGFYLCAWATGAYNEQFFGPGTRLTVL.